Reported below is one T cell receptor beta chain. V was clipped by 5 bases and J by 0 bases, with 13 bases between them. The V gene's germline CDR1 is GTSNPN and CDR2 SVGIG (reference sequence). The CDR3 contains 14 residues. The data originate from a study of cytomegalovirus exposure and HLA in healthy donors. Sequencing used immunoSEQ multiplex PCR; TCRdb keeps in-frame clones, though not all of them. The sample holds 220,000 or so clones, less than 85% seen once. The sequenced sample consisted of PBMCs. The V call is TRBV30, the J call TRBJ2-5, with D possibly being TRBD1 or TRBD2 (6 bases each). The receptor comes from a woman aged 18-35 years in good health and CMV-seronegative. The CDR3 bases are TGTGCCTGGGGGGGGCGTACGTACCAAGAGACCCAGTACTTC. It yields the protein CAWGGRTYQETQYF.